The present TCR beta chain was sequenced within a study of T-cell reconstitution after alpha-beta-depleted transplantation in children. Study results and caveats: Expanded graft clones numbering several hundred reportedly gave rise to alpha-beta T cells about two months after transplant. Where some patients showed high TCRbeta diversity at day 60, it came from recipient T cells and thymic progenitors that had survived. At the one-year point after transplant, T-cell counts and TCRbeta diversity were found to come mostly from T cells that had been newly produced.

The germline gives CDR1 DFQATT, CDR2 SNEGSKA (reference sequence). The J segment lost 3 bases and the V segment lost 6 bases, leaving 8 bases of the junction unmatched. There are 13 residues in the CDR3. Unique molecular identifiers were incorporated during preparation of the TCRbeta library. One entry per CDR3 protein results from TCRdb running MiXCR on the PCR reads. The sample shows about 600,000 distinct CDR3 sequences, over 10% of them seen only once. This clonotype was seen a handful of times. The antigen is not known. The sample here was PBMCs, mostly from graft donor cells, taken 360 days after TCRalphabeta/CD19-depleted stem cell transplant. The chain links TRBV20-1 to TRBJ2-7, with 7 bases lining up with TRBD1. This receptor was taken from a male patient aged 10 to 17 who had a stem cell transplant for acute myeloid leukemia, so the T cells may come from the graft donor. The CDR3 DNA reads as TGCAGTGCGAGAAGACAGGGATACTACGAGCAGTACTTC. Encoded protein: CSARRQGYYEQYF.